These 6 T cell receptor beta chains were sequenced from one sample in a study of blood T cell repertoires in COVID-19. Produced via immunoSEQ multiplex PCR; TCRdb's table is partial and in-frame only. The repertoire holds 70,000 to 85,000 clones, with around 83% as singletons. What was sequenced was peripheral blood. Receptors were obtained from a man older than 75 with active or convalescent COVID-19.

This chain links TRBV2 with TRBJ1-4; D uncertain. Between the trimmed V and J ends, which lost 4 bases and 8 bases, there was a span of 8 bases. This CDR3 region has 12 residues. CDR1 SNHLY and CDR2 FYNNEI come from the germline V gene. The CDR3 DNA reads as TGTGCCAGCAGTGGGCAAGTCGAAAAACTGTTTTTT. Its protein product is CASSGQVEKLFF.

V is TRBV7-9 and J is TRBJ2-5, with 10 bases fitting TRBD2. CDR3 length: 16 amino acids. The V gene's germline CDR1 is SEHNR and CDR2 FQNEAQ (reference sequence). Germline trimming cut 2 bases from V and 2 bases from J; bases unmatched to any gene: 5. The chain's CDR3 is CASSLLKAGGQETQYF. For the CDR3, the DNA is TGTGCCAGCAGCTTACTTAAAGCGGGAGGGCAAGAGACCCAGTACTTC. Full variable domain (rest looked up from reference TRBV7-9 and TRBJ2-5): DTGVSQNPRHKITKRGQNVTFRCDPISEHNRLYWYRQTLGQGPEFLTYFQNEAQLEKSRLLSDRFSAERPKGSFSTLEIQRTEQGDSAMYLCASSLLKAGGQETQYFGPGTRLLVL.

The V gene is TRBV7-2, the J gene TRBJ2-5, with D maybe TRBD1 (6 bases). V lost 5 bases and J 2 bases, leaving 12 bases between the germline ends. The CDR3 runs to 14 residues. In germline, CDR1 is SGHTA, CDR2 FQGNSA. The CDR3 region is CASSTEQGQETQYF. CDR3 nucleotide sequence: TGTGCCAGCAGCACCGAACAGGGACAAGAGACCCAGTACTTC. Based on the CDR3 plus reference TRBV7-2 and TRBJ2-5, the full variable domain is GAGVSQSPSNKVTEKGKDVELRCDPISGHTALYWYRQSLGQGLEFLIYFQGNSAPDKSGLPSDRFSAERTGGSVSTLTIQRTQQEDSAVYLCASSTEQGQETQYFGPGTRLLVL.

The chain has TRBV5-5 and TRBJ2-7; D is uncertain. The germline V gene encodes CDR1 SGHKS and CDR2 YYEKEE (reference sequence). V was pared by 0 bases and J by 1 base, with 14 bases between. This CDR3 comprises 16 residues. The chain's CDR3 is CASSLAVRQDSYEQYF. CDR3 DNA: TGTGCCAGCAGCTTGGCCGTTCGGCAGGATTCCTACGAGCAGTACTTC. Full variable domain (rest looked up from reference TRBV5-5 and TRBJ2-7): DAGVTQSPTHLIKTRGQQVTLRCSPISGHKSVSWYQQVLGQGPQFIFQYYEKEERGRGNFPDRFSARQFPNYSSELNVNALLLGDSALYLCASSLAVRQDSYEQYFGPGTRLTVT.

This clone is a singleton in its sample. The rearrangement joins TRBV4-2 to TRBJ2-7; TRBD2 agrees at 8 bases. V shed 4 bases, J shed 4 bases, and the junction held 6 bases outside the gene matches. This CDR3 spans 14 amino acids. From germline, CDR1 is LGHNA and CDR2 YNFKEQ. DNA for the CDR3: TGTGCCAGCAGCCCCGGGGGGGCCGAGTACGAGCAGTACTTC. Its protein is CASSPGGAEYEQYF.

This clone was detected only once. The V call is TRBV14, the J call TRBJ1-1; D is perhaps TRBD1 (5 bases). CDR3 length: 15 residues. From germline, CDR1 is SGHDN and CDR2 FVKESK. V was cut by 0 bases and J by 5 bases, with 13 bases left in between. The CDR3 is CASSQDRRGKTEAFF. The CDR3 nucleotides read TGTGCCAGCAGCCAAGATAGAAGGGGAAAAACTGAAGCTTTCTTT.